A single sample is the source of the 20 T cell receptor beta chains below, sequenced in a study of Ad26.COV2.S vaccination and SARS-CoV-2 variants. Libraries were prepared by immunoSEQ multiplex PCR; TCRdb keeps only in-frame clonotypes and omits some of them. The sample includes more than 300,000 clones, approximately 86% seen only once; the top ten take 1.9%. Noted treatment: roughly 19 received Ad26.COV2.S at low or high dose, single or two shots; a few received placebo; per-sample allocation not given. It was on day 63 after the first vaccine or placebo injection that samples were taken. Source: peripheral blood, taken in a trial of Ad26.COV2.S vaccine versus placebo. These receptor sequences come from a person between 18 and 60 years old who received the Ad26.COV2.S COVID-19 vaccine or a placebo.

This clone has only a few counts. This chain links TRBV15 with TRBJ1-4, with no clear D. Germline loops: CDR1 LNHNV, CDR2 YYDKDF (reference sequence). The CDR3 has 15 residues. Trimming took off 0 bases at V and 6 bases at J, with 11 bases between the two ends. Here the CDR3 reads CATSRDGKKDEKLFF. CDR3 in DNA: TGTGCCACCAGCAGAGACGGGAAGAAGGATGAAAAACTGTTTTTT.

The V and J genes are TRBV4-2 and TRBJ1-2; possibly TRBD1 for D (6 bases). The germline V gene encodes CDR1 LGHNA and CDR2 YNFKEQ. This CDR3 region has 13 residues. V shed 3 bases and J shed 8 bases, with 13 bases lying between them. The CDR3 protein is CASSHRGGGGYTF. For the CDR3, the DNA is TGTGCCAGCAGCCATAGGGGGGGTGGCGGCTACACCTTC.

The chain has TRBV19 and TRBJ1-5, with a tentative D call TRBD1 (6 bases). CDR1 is LNHDA and CDR2 is SQIVND in the germline V gene (reference sequence). Trimming shortened V by 9 bases and J by 9 bases, and 18 bases separated the two germline ends. This CDR3 contains 13 residues. CDR3 region: CASGGQRGWPQHF. Here the CDR3 DNA reads TGTGCCAGCGGGGGGCAACGCGGTTGGCCCCAGCATTTT.

V usage is TRBV30 and J usage is TRBJ2-3; tentatively, D is TRBD1 or TRBD2 (8 bases each). CDR3 size: 16 residues. Trimming shortened V by 4 bases and J by 0 bases, and 17 bases separated the two germline ends. The germline V gene has CDR1 GTSNPN and CDR2 SVGIG (reference sequence). CDR3 protein: CAWNQGAGGSTDTQYF. The CDR3 coding sequence is TGTGCCTGGAATCAGGGGGCGGGGGGAAGCACAGATACGCAGTATTTT.

The genes are TRBV5-4 and TRBJ1-2; 12 nucleotides align to TRBD1. Germline CDR1 and CDR2: SGHNT and YYREEE (reference sequence). The J segment lost 4 bases and the V segment lost 4 bases, leaving 11 bases of the junction unmatched. The CDR3 length is 17 residues. CDR3 protein: CASSTPGQGAQVYGYTF. The CDR3 nucleotides read TGTGCCAGCAGCACGCCGGGACAGGGGGCCCAGGTCTATGGCTACACCTTC.

The CDR3 here is CASSQTGGNQPQHF. The CDR3 nucleotides read TGTGCCAGCAGCCAGACTGGGGGCAATCAGCCCCAGCATTTT. The chain recombines TRBV7-9 with TRBJ1-5; D ambiguous. CDR3 length: 14 residues. The germline gives CDR1 SEHNR, CDR2 FQNEAQ (reference sequence). The V end lost 5 bases, the J end lost 2 bases, and 10 bases lay between the germline ends.

The chain is built from TRBV3-1 (or the pseudogene TRBV3-2) and TRBJ2-6; no firm D call. Between the trimmed V and J ends, which lost 4 bases and 2 bases, there was a span of 9 bases. Looked up from germline, CDR1 is LGHDT and CDR2 is YNNKEL (reference sequence). There are 15 residues in the CDR3. The CDR3 is CASSLKTPGANVLTF. The CDR3, as DNA: TGTGCCAGCAGCCTAAAGACCCCTGGGGCCAACGTCCTGACTTTC.

This clone was seen once. The chain combines TRBV7-2 with TRBJ1-2, with D possibly matching TRBD1 (5 bases). The CDR3 length is 15 residues. CDR1 is SGHTA and CDR2 is FQGNSA in the germline V gene. Between the trimmed V and J ends, which lost 6 bases and 3 bases, there was a span of 17 bases. CDR3 sequence reads: CASSLRGVNDYGYTF. CDR3 bases: TGTGCCAGCAGTCTGCGGGGGGTAAACGACTATGGCTACACCTTC.

This chain uses TRBV30 with TRBJ2-5; possible D gene TRBD2, 6 bases. The CDR3 sequence is 13 residues long. The V gene's germline CDR1 is GTSNPN and CDR2 SVGIG (reference sequence). V was trimmed by 1 base and J by 5 bases, leaving 11 bases between them. The CDR3 reads CAWSGGVGETQYF. The DNA for the CDR3 is TGTGCCTGGAGTGGGGGGGTAGGGGAGACCCAGTACTTC.

This clone was recorded a few times. This sequence joins TRBV6-1 and TRBJ1-1; D uncertain. V was pared by 2 bases and J by 5 bases, with 12 bases between. The CDR3 consists of 14 residues. CDR1 is MNHNS and CDR2 is SASEGT in the germline V gene. Written as DNA, the CDR3 is TGTGCCAGCAGTGAATCAGCGGCCCCGACTGAAGCTTTCTTT. Protein: CASSESAAPTEAFF.

This clone has more than one count but fewer than ten. The chain couples TRBV19 to TRBJ2-2, with D maybe TRBD1 (6 bases). The CDR3 is made up of 14 amino acids. Between the trimmed V and J ends, which lost 4 bases and 7 bases, there was a span of 13 bases. The germline CDR1 and CDR2 sequences are LNHDA and SQIVND (reference sequence). The CDR3: CASSTSGTLGELFF. CDR3 sequence (DNA): TGTGCCAGTAGTACATCTGGGACACTCGGGGAGCTGTTTTTT.

This clone has a single count. V usage is TRBV18 and J usage is TRBJ2-3; TRBD1 matches 8 bases. V shed 3 bases and J 7 bases; nucleotides not matched to a gene: 9. The CDR3 loop spans 15 amino acids. Germline lookup yields CDR1 KGHSH and CDR2 LQKENI. The CDR3 reads CASSPSGTGGNTQYF. CDR3 coding DNA: TGTGCCAGCTCACCGAGCGGAACAGGGGGAAATACGCAGTATTTT. Based on the CDR3 plus reference TRBV18 and TRBJ2-3, the full variable domain is NAGVMQNPRHLVRRRGQEARLRCSPMKGHSHVYWYRQLPEEGLKFMVYLQKENIIDESGMPKERFSAEFPKEGPSILRIQQVVRGDSAAYFCASSPSGTGGNTQYFGPGTRLTVL.

J is TRBJ1-1 and V is TRBV5-4; the D gene is possibly TRBD1 (5 bases). From germline, CDR1 is SGHNT and CDR2 YYREEE (reference sequence). This CDR3 is built from 15 residues. V was clipped by 3 bases and J by 4 bases, with 16 bases between them. Here the CDR3 DNA reads TGTGCCAGCAGCTCAACCAGGGAGGGTGGCACTGAAGCTTTCTTT. The encoded protein is CASSSTREGGTEAFF. Full variable domain (rest looked up from reference TRBV5-4 and TRBJ1-1): ETGVTQSPTHLIKTRGQQVTLRCSSQSGHNTVSWYQQALGQGPQFIFQYYREEENGRGNFPPRFSGLQFPNYSSELNVNALELDDSALYLCASSSTREGGTEAFFGQGTRLTVV.

The rearrangement joins TRBV18 to TRBJ1-6; unclear D gene. There are 16 residues in the CDR3. Deletions cut 1 base from V and 0 bases from J, with 7 bases between. CDR1 KGHSH and CDR2 LQKENI come from the germline V gene. CDR3 coding DNA: TGTGCCAGCTCACCACAGAAGAGCTCCTATAATTCACCCCTCCACTTT. Translation gives CASSPQKSSYNSPLHF.

V and J are TRBV19 and TRBJ1-4; D is unresolved. Germline V CDR1 and CDR2: LNHDA, SQIVND (reference sequence). This CDR3 is built from 18 residues. V was trimmed by 4 bases and J by 0 bases, leaving 18 bases between them. CDR3 in amino acids: CASSTPYGRLATNEKLFF. CDR3 nucleotides: TGTGCCAGTAGTACCCCCTACGGACGGCTTGCAACTAATGAAAAACTGTTTTTT.

The chain has TRBV6-2 or TRBV6-3 and TRBJ2-2; TRBD2 aligns across 9 bases. Germline loops: CDR1 MNHEY, CDR2 SVGEGT. After removal of 6 bases from V and 3 bases from J, the junction contained 14 bases not matched to a gene. CDR3 length: 18 amino acids. CDR3 sequence (DNA): TGTGCCAGCAGCTCCGAGCGGGAGGCGGGCCGCCACACCGGGGAGCTGTTTTTT. Its translation is CASSSEREAGRHTGELFF.

The chain links TRBV9 to TRBJ2-2, with D tentatively TRBD2 (6 bases). Trimming removed 0 bases from V and 1 base from J, with 16 bases in between. CDR1 SGDLS and CDR2 YYNGEE come from the germline V gene. The CDR3 runs 18 residues. The CDR3, as DNA: TGTGCCAGCAGCGTAGCTCTTCCGGGACTCGGGAACACCGGGGAGCTGTTTTTT. The encoded protein is CASSVALPGLGNTGELFF.

CDR3 nucleotides: TGTGCCAGCAGCTTCGGACAGGGAGGCACTGAAGCTTTCTTT. The encoded protein is CASSFGQGGTEAFF. The chain carries TRBV13 and TRBJ1-1; TRBD1 matches at 8 bases. The CDR3 has 14 residues. V was pared by 3 bases and J by 4 bases, with 4 bases of the junction left unmatched. Germline CDR1 PRHDT, CDR2 FYEKMQ (reference sequence).

This clone was observed a single time. V gene TRBV7-2 combines with J gene TRBJ2-5, with unresolved D. The CDR3 consists of 15 residues. Germline V lookup: CDR1 SGHTA, CDR2 FQGNSA. Deletions cut 8 bases from V and 4 bases from J, with 20 bases between. CDR3 DNA: TGTGCCAGCCACCGCCCAAACGCGGTCGGAGAGACCCAGTACTTC. It yields the protein CASHRPNAVGETQYF.

The V gene is TRBV5-1, the J gene TRBJ2-5, with D maybe TRBD2 (6 bases). This CDR3 has 14 residues. In germline, CDR1 is SGHRS, CDR2 YFSETQ. V lost 0 bases and J 5 bases, leaving 11 bases between the germline ends. The CDR3 coding sequence is TGCGCCAGCAGCTTGGTTTCGGGGGAGGAGACCCAGTACTTC. Protein: CASSLVSGEETQYF. The entire variable domain, with the rest obtained from reference TRBV5-1 and TRBJ2-5, is as follows: KAGVTQTPRYLIKTRGQQVTLSCSPISGHRSVSWYQQTPGQGLQFLFEYFSETQRNKGNFPGRFSGRQFSNSRSEMNVSTLELGDSALYLCASSLVSGEETQYFGPGTRLLVL.